This T cell receptor (beta chain) was sequenced in a study of OX40 agonist ivuxolimab in advanced cancers. Background on the study: Patients were dosed with the agonistic anti-OX40 (CD134) antibody ivuxolimab. Of the participants, approximately 44% had some prior anti-PD-1, anti-PD-L1 or anti-CTLA-4 therapy, which was allowed.

Assay used: immunoSEQ multiplex PCR; TCRdb lists only in-frame clones, some missing. The sample includes about 73,000 clones, 85% of them seen just once. With 6 bases removed from V and 9 bases from J, the gap between germline ends came to 27 bases. Per germline, CDR1 MNHEY and CDR2 SMNVEV (reference sequence). This CDR3 is built from 16 residues. The V call is TRBV27, the J call TRBJ2-7, with D possibly matching TRBD2 (6 bases). The input for sequencing was CD4+ or CD8+ T cells sorted from blood, taken in a trial of the OX40 agonist ivuxolimab. This sequence was found in an adult with an advanced solid tumor such as melanoma, head and neck, liver or kidney cancer. The CDR3 here is CASSGRERNPIGGQYF. The CDR3 DNA is TGTGCCAGCAGCGGCAGGGAAAGGAACCCAATCGGGGGGCAGTACTTC.